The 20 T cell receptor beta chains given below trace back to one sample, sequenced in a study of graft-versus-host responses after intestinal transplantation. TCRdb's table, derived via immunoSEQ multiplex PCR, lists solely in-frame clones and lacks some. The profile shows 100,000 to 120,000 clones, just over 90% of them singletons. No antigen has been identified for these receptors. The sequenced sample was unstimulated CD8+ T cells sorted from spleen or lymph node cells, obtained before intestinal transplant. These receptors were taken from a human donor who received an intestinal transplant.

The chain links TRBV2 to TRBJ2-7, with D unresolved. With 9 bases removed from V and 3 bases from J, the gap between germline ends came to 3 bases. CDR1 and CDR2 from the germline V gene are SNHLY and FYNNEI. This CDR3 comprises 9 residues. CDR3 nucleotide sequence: TGTGCCAGTAGCTACGAGCAGTACTTC. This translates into CASSYEQYF.

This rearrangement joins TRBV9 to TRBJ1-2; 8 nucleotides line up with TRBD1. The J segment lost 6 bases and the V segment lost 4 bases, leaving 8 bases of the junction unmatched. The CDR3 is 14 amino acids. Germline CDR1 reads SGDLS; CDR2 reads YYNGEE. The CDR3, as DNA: TGTGCCAGCAGCCTGGACAGGGAAACAGATGGCTACACCTTC. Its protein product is CASSLDRETDGYTF.

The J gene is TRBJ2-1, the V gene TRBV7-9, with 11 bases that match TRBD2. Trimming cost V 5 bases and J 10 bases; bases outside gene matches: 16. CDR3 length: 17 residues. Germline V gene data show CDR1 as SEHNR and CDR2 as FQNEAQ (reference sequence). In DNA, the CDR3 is TGTGCCAGCAGCCCTACCCTAGCGGCTAGCGGGAGGCAAGAGCAGTTCTTC. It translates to CASSPTLAASGRQEQFF.

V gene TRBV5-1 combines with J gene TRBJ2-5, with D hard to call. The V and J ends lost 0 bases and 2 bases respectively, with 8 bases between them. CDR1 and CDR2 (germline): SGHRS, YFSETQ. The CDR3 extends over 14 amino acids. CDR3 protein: CASSLVPEQETQYF. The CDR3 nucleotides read TGCGCCAGCAGCTTGGTACCAGAACAAGAGACCCAGTACTTC.

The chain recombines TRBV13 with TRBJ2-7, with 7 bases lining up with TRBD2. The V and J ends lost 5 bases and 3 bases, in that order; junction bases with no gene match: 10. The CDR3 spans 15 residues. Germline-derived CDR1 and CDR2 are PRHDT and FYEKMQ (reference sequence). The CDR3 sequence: CASSPGGSGLYEQYF. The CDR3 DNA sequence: TGTGCCAGCAGCCCCGGTGGTAGCGGGCTCTACGAGCAGTACTTC.

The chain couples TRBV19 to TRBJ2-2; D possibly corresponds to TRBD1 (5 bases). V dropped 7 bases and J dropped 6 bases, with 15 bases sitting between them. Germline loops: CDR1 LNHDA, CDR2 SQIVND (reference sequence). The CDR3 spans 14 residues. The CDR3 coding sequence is TGTGCCAGTAAGGCGGCAGGGAAGCCCGGGGAGCTGTTTTTT. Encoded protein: CASKAAGKPGELFF.

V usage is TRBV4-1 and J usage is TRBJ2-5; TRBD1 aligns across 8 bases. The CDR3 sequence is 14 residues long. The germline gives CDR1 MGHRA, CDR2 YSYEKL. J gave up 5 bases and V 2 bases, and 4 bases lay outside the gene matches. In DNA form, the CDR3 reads TGCGCCAGCAGCCAACAGGGGGCTGGCGAGACCCAGTACTTC. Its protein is CASSQQGAGETQYF.

The CDR3: CASSVAGYQETQYF. The CDR3, as DNA: TGTGCCAGCAGCGTAGCAGGGTATCAAGAGACCCAGTACTTC. This chain joins TRBV9 and TRBJ2-5; weak D call: TRBD1 (5 bases). V was pared by 0 bases and J by 2 bases, with 8 bases between. Germline V gene lookup returns CDR1 SGDLS and CDR2 YYNGEE. This CDR3 spans 14 amino acids.

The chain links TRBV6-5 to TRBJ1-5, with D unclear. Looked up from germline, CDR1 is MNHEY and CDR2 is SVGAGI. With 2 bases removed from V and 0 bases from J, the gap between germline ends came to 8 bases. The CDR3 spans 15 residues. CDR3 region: CASSYSPNSNQPQHF. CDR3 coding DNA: TGTGCCAGCAGTTACAGCCCCAATAGCAATCAGCCCCAGCATTTT.

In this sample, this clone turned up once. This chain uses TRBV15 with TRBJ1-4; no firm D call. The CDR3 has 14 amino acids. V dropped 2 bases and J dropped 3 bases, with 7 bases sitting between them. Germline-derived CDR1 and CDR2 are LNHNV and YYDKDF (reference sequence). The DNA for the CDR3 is TGTGCCACCAGCAGATCTATAGCTAATGAAAAACTGTTTTTT. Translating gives CATSRSIANEKLFF.

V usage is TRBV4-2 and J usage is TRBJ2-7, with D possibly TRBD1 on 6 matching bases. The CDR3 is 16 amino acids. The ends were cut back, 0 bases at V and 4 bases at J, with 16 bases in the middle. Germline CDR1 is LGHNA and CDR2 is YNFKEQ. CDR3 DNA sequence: TGTGCCAGCAGCCAAGATCTTAAGGGACACCTATACGAGCAGTACTTC. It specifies CASSQDLKGHLYEQYF.

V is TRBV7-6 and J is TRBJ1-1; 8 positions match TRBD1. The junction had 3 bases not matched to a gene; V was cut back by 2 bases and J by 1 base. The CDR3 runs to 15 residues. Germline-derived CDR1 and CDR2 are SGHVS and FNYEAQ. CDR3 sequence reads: CASSLSQGANTEAFF. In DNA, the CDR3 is TGTGCCAGCAGCTTAAGTCAGGGGGCGAACACTGAAGCTTTCTTT.

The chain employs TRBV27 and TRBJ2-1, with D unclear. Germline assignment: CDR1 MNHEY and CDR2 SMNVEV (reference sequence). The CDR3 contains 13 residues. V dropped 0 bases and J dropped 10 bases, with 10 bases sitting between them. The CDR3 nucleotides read TGTGCCAGCAGTTTATCGCCAGAGAGGGAGCAGTTCTTC. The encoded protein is CASSLSPEREQFF.

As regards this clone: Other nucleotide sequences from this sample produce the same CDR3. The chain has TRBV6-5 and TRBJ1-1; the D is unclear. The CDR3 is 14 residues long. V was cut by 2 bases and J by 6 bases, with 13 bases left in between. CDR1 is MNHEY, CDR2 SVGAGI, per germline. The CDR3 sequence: CASSYEGGIAEAFF. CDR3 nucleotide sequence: TGTGCCAGCAGTTACGAAGGCGGGATCGCTGAAGCTTTCTTT.

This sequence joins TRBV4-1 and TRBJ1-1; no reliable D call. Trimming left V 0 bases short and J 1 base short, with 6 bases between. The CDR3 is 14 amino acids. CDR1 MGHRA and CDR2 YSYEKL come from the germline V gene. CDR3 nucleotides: TGCGCCAGCAGCCAAGAGGGCCCGAACACTGAAGCTTTCTTT. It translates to CASSQEGPNTEAFF.

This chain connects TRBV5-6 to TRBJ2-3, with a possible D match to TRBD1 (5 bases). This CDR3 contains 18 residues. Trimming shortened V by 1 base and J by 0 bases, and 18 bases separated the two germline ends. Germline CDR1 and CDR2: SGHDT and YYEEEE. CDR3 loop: CASSLRWGPLDSTDTQYF. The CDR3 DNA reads TGTGCCAGCAGCTTGCGTTGGGGCCCGTTGGATAGCACAGATACGCAGTATTTT.

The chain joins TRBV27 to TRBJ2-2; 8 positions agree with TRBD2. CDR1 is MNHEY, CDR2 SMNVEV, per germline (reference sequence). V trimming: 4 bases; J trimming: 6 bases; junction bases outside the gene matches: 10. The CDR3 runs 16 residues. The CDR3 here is CASSYSQREYPGELFF. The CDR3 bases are TGTGCCAGCAGTTACAGCCAGCGGGAGTACCCCGGGGAGCTGTTTTTT.

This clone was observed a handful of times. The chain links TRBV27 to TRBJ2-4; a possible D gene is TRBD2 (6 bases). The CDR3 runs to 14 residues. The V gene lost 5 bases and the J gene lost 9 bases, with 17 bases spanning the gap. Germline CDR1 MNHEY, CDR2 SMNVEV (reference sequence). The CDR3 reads CASSQAGTESIQYF. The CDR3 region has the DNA TGTGCCAGCAGTCAGGCGGGGACGGAAAGCATTCAGTACTTC.

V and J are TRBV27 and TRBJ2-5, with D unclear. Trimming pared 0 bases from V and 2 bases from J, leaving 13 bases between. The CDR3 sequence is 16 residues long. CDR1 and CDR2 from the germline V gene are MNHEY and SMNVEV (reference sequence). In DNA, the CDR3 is TGTGCCAGCAGTTTATCGACTTTTGATGGACAAGAGACCCAGTACTTC. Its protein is CASSLSTFDGQETQYF.

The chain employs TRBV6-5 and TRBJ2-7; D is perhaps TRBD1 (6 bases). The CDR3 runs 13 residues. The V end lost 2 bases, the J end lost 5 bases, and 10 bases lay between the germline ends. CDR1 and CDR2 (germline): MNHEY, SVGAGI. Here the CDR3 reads CASSYRQAHEQYF. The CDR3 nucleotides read TGTGCCAGCAGTTACAGACAGGCCCACGAGCAGTACTTC.